These T cell receptor beta chains were read from a single sample in a study of T cells in tumors after PD-1 blockade. Measured with immunoSEQ multiplex PCR; TCRdb has only the in-frame clones, and not every one. The data contain tens of thousands of clones, approximately 81% of them singletons. The material was PBMCs, obtained before anti-PD-1 treatment. Receptors originate from a human donor with basal cell carcinoma. CDR3s include the opening cysteine and the closing phenylalanine or tryptophan. Fields, in order: J gene, D gene, clone size, V gene, CDR3 DNA, CDR3 protein. A D gene is named only where the DNA matches it firmly. Clone size appears in some rows only: once, few, many, or a class for an expanded clone.

j_call: TRBJ1-1; d_call: NA; clone_size: NA; v_call: TRBV19; cdr3_nt: TGTGCCAGTAGAGATGAAGGCCGGTGGGGCCAAAGGAACACTGAAGCTTTCTTT; cdr3_aa: CASRDEGRWGQRNTEAFF
j_call: TRBJ2-2; d_call: TRBD1; clone_size: NA; v_call: TRBV11-3; cdr3_nt: TGTGCCAGCAGCTTCCAGGGGGCGGGCGGGGAGCTGTTTTTT; cdr3_aa: CASSFQGAGGELFF
j_call: TRBJ2-3; d_call: NA; clone_size: NA; v_call: TRBV19; cdr3_nt: TGTGCCTCGCGCGAGCTTGGCACAGATACGCAGTATTTT; cdr3_aa: CASRELGTDTQYF
j_call: TRBJ2-7; d_call: NA; clone_size: few; v_call: TRBV4-2; cdr3_nt: TGTGCCAGCAGCCAAGGAAACTACGAGCAGTACTTC; cdr3_aa: CASSQGNYEQYF
j_call: TRBJ1-2; d_call: NA; clone_size: NA; v_call: TRBV19; cdr3_nt: TGTGCCAGTAGTATTTTCGCCCTCGCTAACTATGGCTACACCTTC; cdr3_aa: CASSIFALANYGYTF
j_call: TRBJ2-4; d_call: NA; clone_size: NA; v_call: TRBV3-1/TRBV3-2; cdr3_nt: TGTGCCAGCAGCCAAGGGATCAAGCCTATTCAGTACTTC; cdr3_aa: CASSQGIKPIQYF
j_call: TRBJ2-5; d_call: NA; clone_size: NA; v_call: TRBV29-1; cdr3_nt: TGCAGCGTTGTTGGGGGGGGGCGAGAGACCCAGTACTTC; cdr3_aa: CSVVGGGRETQYF
j_call: TRBJ2-3; d_call: NA; clone_size: NA; v_call: TRBV5-4; cdr3_nt: TGTGCCAGCACCCAAGAACGGCAAGATACGCAGTATTTT; cdr3_aa: CASTQERQDTQYF
j_call: TRBJ2-7; d_call: NA; clone_size: NA; v_call: TRBV20-1; cdr3_nt: TGCAGTGCAGGGGTCGAGCAGTACTTC; cdr3_aa: CSAGVEQYF
j_call: TRBJ2-3; d_call: NA; clone_size: NA; v_call: TRBV19; cdr3_nt: TGTGCCAGTTCCGGGGGGGAGGGGGCCACAGATACGCAGTATTTT; cdr3_aa: CASSGGEGATDTQYF
j_call: TRBJ2-2; d_call: NA; clone_size: NA; v_call: TRBV5-1; cdr3_nt: TGCGCCAGCAGCAACGGAGGGGGCGTGAACACCGGGGAGCTGTTTTTT; cdr3_aa: CASSNGGGVNTGELFF
j_call: TRBJ2-2; d_call: NA; clone_size: once; v_call: TRBV3-1/TRBV3-2; cdr3_nt: TGTGCCAGCAGCCGCAGGGGGGGGATAACCGGGGAGCTGTTTTTT; cdr3_aa: CASSRRGGITGELFF
j_call: TRBJ1-1; d_call: NA; clone_size: once; v_call: TRBV29-1; cdr3_nt: TGCAGCGTTGAAAGGGGGTCGAACACTGAAGCTTTCTTT; cdr3_aa: CSVERGSNTEAFF
j_call: TRBJ1-5; d_call: TRBD1; clone_size: NA; v_call: TRBV4-1; cdr3_nt: TGCGCCAGCAGCCCCGCGGGACAGGGGCCCGTTAATCAGCCCCAGCATTTT; cdr3_aa: CASSPAGQGPVNQPQHF
j_call: TRBJ2-2; d_call: NA; clone_size: few; v_call: TRBV19; cdr3_nt: TGTGCCAGTAGGCAACAGGGTCTCCCCGGGGAGCTGTTTTTT; cdr3_aa: CASRQQGLPGELFF
j_call: TRBJ1-6; d_call: NA; clone_size: few; v_call: TRBV2; cdr3_nt: TGTGCCAGCAGTGAAAGGGGGAAATATAATTCACCCCTCCACTTT; cdr3_aa: CASSERGKYNSPLHF
j_call: TRBJ2-2; d_call: NA; clone_size: NA; v_call: TRBV9; cdr3_nt: TGTGCCAGCAGCCCGAGGCAGGGAGACACCGGGGAGCTGTTTTTT; cdr3_aa: CASSPRQGDTGELFF
j_call: TRBJ1-2; d_call: NA; clone_size: NA; v_call: TRBV18; cdr3_nt: TGTGCCAGCTCACCACTTCAAGGGGCGTTTGGCTACACCTTC; cdr3_aa: CASSPLQGAFGYTF
j_call: TRBJ2-1; d_call: NA; clone_size: NA; v_call: TRBV19; cdr3_nt: TGTGCCAGTAGTATCCTTGGTGGGGGGGCCGTTTCTGAGCAGTTCTTC; cdr3_aa: CASSILGGGAVSEQFF
j_call: TRBJ1-5; d_call: NA; clone_size: NA; v_call: TRBV5-6; cdr3_nt: TGTGCCAGCAGCTTAGGTGGGGCGCTTGTATATCAGCCCCAGCATTTT; cdr3_aa: CASSLGGALVYQPQHF
j_call: TRBJ2-7; d_call: TRBD2; clone_size: NA; v_call: TRBV5-4; cdr3_nt: TGTGCCAGCAGCACAAGAGCGGGGAGCTCCTACGAGCAGTACTTC; cdr3_aa: CASSTRAGSSYEQYF
j_call: TRBJ2-3; d_call: NA; clone_size: NA; v_call: TRBV9; cdr3_nt: TGTGCCAGCAGCGTAGAGTCACTTCCCACAGATACGCAGTATTTT; cdr3_aa: CASSVESLPTDTQYF
j_call: TRBJ2-7; d_call: NA; clone_size: NA; v_call: TRBV5-4; cdr3_nt: TGTGCCAGCAGTCTTGCTCAGGGTCGGGACGAGCAGTACTTC; cdr3_aa: CASSLAQGRDEQYF
j_call: TRBJ1-1; d_call: NA; clone_size: once; v_call: TRBV20-1; cdr3_nt: TGCAGTGCTAGTCGGGAGGGAACTGAAGCTTTCTTT; cdr3_aa: CSASREGTEAFF
j_call: TRBJ2-1; d_call: TRBD1; clone_size: NA; v_call: TRBV4-1; cdr3_nt: TGCGCCAGCAGCCAGGGACAGGGGCTGGGTGAGCAGTTCTTC; cdr3_aa: CASSQGQGLGEQFF
j_call: TRBJ2-1; d_call: NA; clone_size: NA; v_call: TRBV29-1; cdr3_nt: TGCAGCGTTGACGATCTTGTTTCGGTCGACAATGAGCAGTTCTTC; cdr3_aa: CSVDDLVSVDNEQFF
j_call: TRBJ2-2; d_call: TRBD1; clone_size: NA; v_call: TRBV12-5; cdr3_nt: TGTGCTAGTGGTCAGGGACAGTTTAACACCGGGGAGCTGTTTTTT; cdr3_aa: CASGQGQFNTGELFF
j_call: TRBJ1-1; d_call: TRBD1; clone_size: NA; v_call: TRBV2; cdr3_nt: TGTGCCAGCAGCCGGGACAGGGGCGCCAAGAACACTGAAGCTTTCTTT; cdr3_aa: CASSRDRGAKNTEAFF
j_call: TRBJ1-2; d_call: TRBD1; clone_size: NA; v_call: TRBV6-5; cdr3_nt: TGTGCCAGCAGTTTCTTGGGACAGGGGGGTGGCTACACCTTC; cdr3_aa: CASSFLGQGGGYTF
j_call: TRBJ1-1; d_call: NA; clone_size: NA; v_call: TRBV6-4; cdr3_nt: TGTGCCAGCAGTCCAGGACAGATGAACACTGAAGCTTTCTTT; cdr3_aa: CASSPGQMNTEAFF
j_call: TRBJ2-5; d_call: NA; clone_size: NA; v_call: TRBV3-1/TRBV3-2; cdr3_nt: TGTGCCAGCACGCGATTGGCAGCTCAAGAGACCCAGTACTTC; cdr3_aa: CASTRLAAQETQYF
j_call: TRBJ1-5; d_call: TRBD1; clone_size: NA; v_call: TRBV24-1; cdr3_nt: TGTGCCACCAGTGAGGGACAGATTAATCAGCCCCAGCATTTT; cdr3_aa: CATSEGQINQPQHF
j_call: TRBJ2-7; d_call: TRBD1; clone_size: NA; v_call: TRBV30; cdr3_nt: TGTGCCTGGACACAAGGGACAGGTAGCTCCTACGAGCAGTACTTC; cdr3_aa: CAWTQGTGSSYEQYF
j_call: TRBJ2-1; d_call: TRBD1; clone_size: NA; v_call: TRBV10-3; cdr3_nt: TGTGCCATCAGGGAAACAGGGGCCCCTAACAATGAGCAGTTCTTC; cdr3_aa: CAIRETGAPNNEQFF
j_call: TRBJ2-2; d_call: TRBD2; clone_size: NA; v_call: TRBV6-5; cdr3_nt: TGTGCCAGTTCCCCGGGACTAGCGACCGGGGAGCTGTTTTTT; cdr3_aa: CASSPGLATGELFF
j_call: TRBJ1-3; d_call: NA; clone_size: NA; v_call: TRBV2; cdr3_nt: TGTGCCAGCAGAGGGACCGCTGGAAACACCATATATTTT; cdr3_aa: CASRGTAGNTIYF
j_call: TRBJ1-1; d_call: NA; clone_size: once; v_call: TRBV6-1; cdr3_nt: TGTGCCAGCAGTGAATCCGGGAGGACTGAAGCTTTCTTT; cdr3_aa: CASSESGRTEAFF
j_call: TRBJ2-3; d_call: NA; clone_size: NA; v_call: TRBV6-1; cdr3_nt: TGTGCCAGCAGTGAAAGGGTTGGGGCTTTTAGCACAGATACGCAGTATTTT; cdr3_aa: CASSERVGAFSTDTQYF
j_call: TRBJ2-7; d_call: NA; clone_size: NA; v_call: TRBV5-1; cdr3_nt: TGCGCCAGCAGCTTGGACCTCAACTCCTACGAGCAGTACTTC; cdr3_aa: CASSLDLNSYEQYF
j_call: TRBJ1-1; d_call: NA; clone_size: NA; v_call: TRBV5-4; cdr3_nt: TGTGCCAGCAGCCTCGCCCGGGCGAACACTGAAGCTTTCTTT; cdr3_aa: CASSLARANTEAFF
j_call: TRBJ1-2; d_call: NA; clone_size: NA; v_call: TRBV4-1; cdr3_nt: TGCGCCAGCAGCCAGGGAGGGCAGGAGAAGTACTATGGCTACACCTTC; cdr3_aa: CASSQGGQEKYYGYTF
j_call: TRBJ2-7; d_call: NA; clone_size: NA; v_call: TRBV7-9; cdr3_nt: TGTGCCAGCAGCTTAGACGGACAGTACTACGAGCAGTACTTC; cdr3_aa: CASSLDGQYYEQYF
j_call: TRBJ2-3; d_call: NA; clone_size: NA; v_call: TRBV3-1/TRBV3-2; cdr3_nt: TGTGCCAGCAGCCAAGCCCTATCGTCGGATACGCAGTATTTT; cdr3_aa: CASSQALSSDTQYF
j_call: TRBJ1-5; d_call: NA; clone_size: few; v_call: TRBV30; cdr3_nt: TGTGCCTGGAGTCTAGAAGCCGACGGTCAGCCCCAGCATTTT; cdr3_aa: CAWSLEADGQPQHF
j_call: TRBJ2-5; d_call: TRBD2; clone_size: NA; v_call: TRBV4-1; cdr3_nt: TGCGCCAGCAGCCAAGGATGGGGGGGAGAGACCCAGTACTTC; cdr3_aa: CASSQGWGGETQYF
j_call: TRBJ2-3; d_call: NA; clone_size: NA; v_call: TRBV30; cdr3_nt: TGTGCCTGGAGGAACAGGGTGATTGGAGATACGCAGTATTTT; cdr3_aa: CAWRNRVIGDTQYF
j_call: TRBJ1-3; d_call: NA; clone_size: NA; v_call: TRBV5-1; cdr3_nt: TGCGCCAGCAGCCTACAAGGCGACTCTGGAAACACCATATATTTT; cdr3_aa: CASSLQGDSGNTIYF
j_call: TRBJ2-3; d_call: TRBD2; clone_size: NA; v_call: TRBV19; cdr3_nt: TGTGCCAGTCGGAGACTAGCGGGTTCCACAGATACGCAGTATTTT; cdr3_aa: CASRRLAGSTDTQYF
j_call: TRBJ2-7; d_call: NA; clone_size: once; v_call: TRBV9; cdr3_nt: TGTGCCAGCAGCGCCGGTACCGGGACAAAATACTCCTACGAGCAGTACTTC; cdr3_aa: CASSAGTGTKYSYEQYF
j_call: TRBJ1-3; d_call: TRBD1; clone_size: NA; v_call: TRBV6-5; cdr3_nt: TGTGCCAGCAGTTCCCAGGGGGCGCGGGGAAACACCATATATTTT; cdr3_aa: CASSSQGARGNTIYF
j_call: TRBJ1-1; d_call: NA; clone_size: NA; v_call: TRBV6-5; cdr3_nt: TGTGCCAGCCTGTGGACAACATCGGACACTGAAGCTTTCTTT; cdr3_aa: CASLWTTSDTEAFF
j_call: TRBJ2-3; d_call: TRBD2; clone_size: NA; v_call: TRBV6-5; cdr3_nt: TGTGCCAGCAACCCGGGGGGGCGTATCACAGATACGCAGTATTTT; cdr3_aa: CASNPGGRITDTQYF
j_call: TRBJ1-3; d_call: NA; clone_size: NA; v_call: TRBV4-1; cdr3_nt: TGCGCCAGCAGCCAAGACGAGAGGTCTGGAAACACCATATATTTT; cdr3_aa: CASSQDERSGNTIYF
j_call: TRBJ2-7; d_call: TRBD1; clone_size: NA; v_call: TRBV2; cdr3_nt: TGTGCCAGCAGTCCTGTGGGGGGACAGGGATTCTACGAGCAGTACTTC; cdr3_aa: CASSPVGGQGFYEQYF
j_call: TRBJ2-1; d_call: NA; clone_size: NA; v_call: TRBV27; cdr3_nt: TGTGCCAGCAGTTTATCGGTACGGACCCAATACAATGAGCAGTTCTTC; cdr3_aa: CASSLSVRTQYNEQFF